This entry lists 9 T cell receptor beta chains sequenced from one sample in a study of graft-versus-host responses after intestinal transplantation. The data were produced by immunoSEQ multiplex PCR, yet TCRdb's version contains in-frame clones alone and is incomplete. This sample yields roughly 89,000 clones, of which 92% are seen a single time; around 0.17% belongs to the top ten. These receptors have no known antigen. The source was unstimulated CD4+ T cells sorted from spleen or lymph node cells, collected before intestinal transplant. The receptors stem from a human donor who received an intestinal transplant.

CDR3 region: CAWSLGGGPGDTQYF. The DNA of the CDR3 is TGTGCCTGGAGTTTGGGGGGGGGCCCCGGGGATACGCAGTATTTT. The chain joins TRBV30 to TRBJ2-3; a possible D gene is TRBD2 (7 bases). Germline loops: CDR1 GTSNPN, CDR2 SVGIG (reference sequence). The CDR3 spans 15 residues. Trimming cost V 2 bases and J 6 bases, with 18 bases left between them.

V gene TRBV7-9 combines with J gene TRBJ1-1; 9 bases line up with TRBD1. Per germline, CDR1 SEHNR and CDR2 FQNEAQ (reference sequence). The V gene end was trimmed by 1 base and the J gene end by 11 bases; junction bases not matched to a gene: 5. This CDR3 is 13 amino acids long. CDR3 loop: CASSLETGGRAFF. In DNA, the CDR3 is TGTGCCAGCAGCTTAGAGACAGGGGGTCGGGCTTTCTTT.

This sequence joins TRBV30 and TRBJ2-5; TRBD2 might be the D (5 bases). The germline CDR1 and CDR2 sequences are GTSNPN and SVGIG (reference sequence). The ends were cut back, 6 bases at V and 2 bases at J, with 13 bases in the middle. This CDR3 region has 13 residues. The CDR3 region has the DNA TGTGCCTGCCAGGCGCGGACTCAAGAGACCCAGTACTTC. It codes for CACQARTQETQYF. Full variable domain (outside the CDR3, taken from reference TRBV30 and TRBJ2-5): SQTIHQWPATLVQPVGSPLSLECTVEGTSNPNLYWYRQAAGRGLQLLFYSVGIGQISSEVPQNLSASRPQDRQFILSSKKLLLSDSGFYLCACQARTQETQYFGPGTRLLVL.

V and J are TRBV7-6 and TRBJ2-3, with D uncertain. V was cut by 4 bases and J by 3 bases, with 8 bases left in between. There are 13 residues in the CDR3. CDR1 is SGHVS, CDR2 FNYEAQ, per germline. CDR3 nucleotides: TGTGCCAGCAGCTCCAGCGAGACAGATACGCAGTATTTT. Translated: CASSSSETDTQYF.

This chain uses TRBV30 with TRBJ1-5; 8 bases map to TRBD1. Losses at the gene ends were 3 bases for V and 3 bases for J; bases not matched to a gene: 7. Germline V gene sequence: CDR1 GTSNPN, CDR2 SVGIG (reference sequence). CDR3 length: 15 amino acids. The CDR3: CAWRGQGGINQPQHF. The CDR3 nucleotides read TGTGCCTGGAGAGGACAGGGCGGGATCAATCAGCCCCAGCATTTT.

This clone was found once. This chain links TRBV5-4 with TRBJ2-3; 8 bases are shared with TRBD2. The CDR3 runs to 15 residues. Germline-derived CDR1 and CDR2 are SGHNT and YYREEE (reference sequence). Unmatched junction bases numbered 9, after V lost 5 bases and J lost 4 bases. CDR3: CASREPSGSADTQYF. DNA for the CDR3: TGTGCCAGCAGGGAACCTAGCGGGTCAGCAGATACGCAGTATTTT.

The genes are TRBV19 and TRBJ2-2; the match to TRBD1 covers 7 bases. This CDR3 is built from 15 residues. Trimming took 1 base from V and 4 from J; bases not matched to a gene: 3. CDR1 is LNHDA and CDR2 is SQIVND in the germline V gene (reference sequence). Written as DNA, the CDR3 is TGTGCCAGTAGTATAGGGCGACAGGGCACCGGGGAGCTGTTTTTT. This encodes CASSIGRQGTGELFF.

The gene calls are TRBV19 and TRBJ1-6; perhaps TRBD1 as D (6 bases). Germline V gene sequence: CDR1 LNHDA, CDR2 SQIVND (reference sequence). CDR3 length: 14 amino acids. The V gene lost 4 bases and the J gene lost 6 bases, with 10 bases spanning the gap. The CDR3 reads CASSSRDINSPLHF. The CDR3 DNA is TGTGCCAGTAGTAGCCGGGACATTAATTCACCCCTCCACTTT. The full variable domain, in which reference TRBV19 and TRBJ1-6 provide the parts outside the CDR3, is DGGITQSPKYLFRKEGQNVTLSCEQNLNHDAMYWYRQDPGQGLRLIYYSQIVNDFQKGDIAEGYSVSREKKESFPLTVTSAQKNPTAFYLCASSSRDINSPLHFGNGTRLTVT.

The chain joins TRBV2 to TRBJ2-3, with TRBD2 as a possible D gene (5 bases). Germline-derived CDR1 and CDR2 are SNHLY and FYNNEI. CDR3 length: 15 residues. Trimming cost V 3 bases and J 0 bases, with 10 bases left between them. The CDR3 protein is CASSDVGISTDTQYF. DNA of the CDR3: TGTGCCAGCAGTGACGTCGGGATTAGCACAGATACGCAGTATTTT. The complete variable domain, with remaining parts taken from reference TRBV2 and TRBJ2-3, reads EPEVTQTPSHQVTQMGQEVILRCVPISNHLYFYWYRQILGQKVEFLVSFYNNEISEKSEIFDDQFSVERPDGSNFTLKIRSTKLEDSAMYFCASSDVGISTDTQYFGPGTRLTVL.